Below, one TCR beta chain is given with its context. Its antigen is unknown. Germline CDR1 and CDR2: SGHAT and FQNNGV. V dropped 5 bases and J dropped 2; count of bases not matched to a gene: 7. The CDR3 is 18 residues long. The data are from a study of T cells after yellow fever vaccination. Study-level background: Fractions with few cells were prepared using SMART-Seq v4 Ultra Low Input. Study-level results: Reappearance after the booster was observed for most primary-vaccination clones (roughly 97% CD4, roughly 90% CD8). The secondary response showed a weaker magnitude and a faster peak, day 5 versus 15.

MiXCR, run by TCRdb on the 5' RACE reads, gives a single entry per CDR3 protein. The repertoire holds roughly 260,000 distinct CDR3 sequences, with about an eighth as singletons. This chain joins TRBV11-2 and TRBJ2-3; the match to TRBD2 covers 16 bases. This TCR was recovered from a man aged 25 to 45 who received the YFV17D yellow fever vaccine. The sample here was CD4+ T cells sorted from PBMCs, taken 45 days after the yellow fever booster vaccination. This chain's CDR3 is CASSQGLAGGYSTDTQYF. In DNA form, the CDR3 reads TGTGCCAGCAGCCAGGGACTAGCGGGAGGGTATTCCACAGATACGCAGTATTTT.